Below, 28 T cell receptor beta chains from the same sample are listed, as sequenced in a study of Graves' ophthalmopathy and Graves' hyperthyroidism. Amplification of TCR beta CDR3 regions used RNA transcripts. Investigators did first-round RT-PCR with HTBI primers, then second-round multiplex PCR. TCRdb reprocessed the multiplex PCR reads with MiXCR, giving one entry per CDR3 protein. Here the sample spans approximately 410,000 distinct CDR3 sequences, roughly 14% being singletons. The sequencing sample was made of peripheral blood. These receptors were collected from a young woman with stable Graves' hyperthyroidism.

This clonotype was detected many times. The V call is TRBV6-1, the J call TRBJ1-2; D gene unclear. The CDR3 runs 14 residues. Germline V gives CDR1 MNHNS, CDR2 SASEGT. V was pared by 4 bases and J by 3 bases, with 12 bases between. The CDR3 DNA sequence: TGTGCCAGCAGTGTAATCCCCGGGGACTATGGCTACACCTTC. This sequence encodes CASSVIPGDYGYTF.

This clonotype was seen at least ten times. J is TRBJ1-5 and V is TRBV12-3 or TRBV12-4; no definite D call. The CDR3 has 11 residues. Trimming removed 3 bases at V and 9 bases at J, with 6 bases between. CDR3 sequence (DNA): TGTGCCAGCAGTTTTGCGGGGCCCCAGCATTTT. As protein: CASSFAGPQHF.

This clonotype was counted only a few times. The gene calls are TRBV20-1 and TRBJ2-5, with TRBD2 matching over 10 bases. V dropped 5 bases and J dropped 2; count of bases not matched to a gene: 11. CDR1 is DFQATT, CDR2 SNEGSKA, per germline (reference sequence). This CDR3 has 16 amino acids. The DNA for the CDR3 is TGCAGTGCTGGGAGAGCGGGGGGGTCAAATCAAGAGACCCAGTACTTC. Translation gives CSAGRAGGSNQETQYF.

The CDR3 bases are TGTGCTAGTGCAAAGGACAGGGCGGAGACCCAGTACTTC. It translates to CASAKDRAETQYF. The gene calls are TRBV12-5 and TRBJ2-5; TRBD1 matches at 8 bases. The CDR3 runs to 13 residues. The V segment lost 7 bases and the J segment 5 bases; nucleotides outside the gene matches: 6. Germline lookup yields CDR1 LGHNT and CDR2 FRNRAP.

This clonotype was counted many times. The chain couples TRBV5-1 to TRBJ1-1; 7 bases agree with TRBD1. This CDR3 is 17 amino acids long. V shed 0 bases, J shed 3 bases, and the junction held 11 bases outside the gene matches. CDR1 is SGHRS and CDR2 is YFSETQ in the germline V gene. The DNA of the CDR3 is TGCGCCAGCAGCTTGGCCGCCGGGACAGAGGTAGACACTGAAGCTTTCTTT. Translation gives CASSLAAGTEVDTEAFF.

In this sample, this clonotype turned up many times. The chain uses TRBV27 and TRBJ2-7; possible D gene TRBD2, 5 bases. Germline CDR1 and CDR2: MNHEY and SMNVEV (reference sequence). V was pared by 6 bases and J by 0 bases, with 15 bases between. CDR3 length: 15 amino acids. The CDR3 region has the DNA TGTGCCAGCAGCCTCGGTAGCGCGGCCTCCTACGAGCAGTACTTC. It translates to CASSLGSAASYEQYF.

In regard to this clonotype: A read error may be the cause here, since a much bigger clone is one base away. The chain is built from TRBV10-3 and TRBJ2-7; 9 nucleotides match TRBD1. CDR1 is ENHRY, CDR2 SYGVKD, per germline. This CDR3 has 15 amino acids. The V gene end was trimmed by 3 bases and the J gene end by 6 bases; junction bases not matched to a gene: 9. The CDR3 is CAISESGQGIGEQYF. Written as DNA, the CDR3 is TGTGCCATCAGTGAATCCGGACAGGGGATTGGCGAGCAGTACTTC.

This clonotype was detected many times. Its ends do not fully match the called genes, so a read error is possible. The chain links TRBV29-1 to TRBJ1-5; a possible D gene is TRBD1 (5 bases). CDR1 is SQVTM, CDR2 ANQGSEA, per germline. There are 9 residues in the CDR3. The CDR3 loop is CSVERQGRF. CDR3 nucleotide sequence: TGCAGCGTTGAGCGGCAGGGAAGATTT.

This clonotype came up many times. DNA for the CDR3: TGTGCCATCAGCAGCCGGGACAGGGGGGTCTCCGGGGAGCTGTTTTTT. Translating gives CAISSRDRGVSGELFF. The rearrangement joins TRBV10-3 to TRBJ2-2, with 11 bases aligning to TRBD1. Trimming took 6 bases from V and 6 from J; bases not matched to a gene: 9. This CDR3 spans 16 amino acids. Germline lookup yields CDR1 ENHRY and CDR2 SYGVKD.

At least ten counts were recorded for this clonotype. The rearrangement joins TRBV20-1 to TRBJ2-5; D unclear. Per germline, CDR1 DFQATT and CDR2 SNEGSKA (reference sequence). This CDR3 contains 14 residues. Trimming took off 3 bases at V and 5 bases at J, with 16 bases between the two ends. The CDR3 nucleotides are TGCAGTGCTAGGGCGGACGTCCCACAGGAGACCCAGTACTTC. Encoded protein: CSARADVPQETQYF.

CDR3: CASSKLGQGEAEAFF. The CDR3 bases are TGTGCCAGCAGCAAACTTGGACAGGGGGAGGCTGAAGCTTTCTTT. The chain couples TRBV7-6 to TRBJ1-1; 10 bases agree with TRBD1. The CDR3 contains 15 residues. Germline assignment: CDR1 SGHVS and CDR2 FNYEAQ. Unmatched junction bases numbered 9, after V lost 5 bases and J lost 6 bases.

The chain joins TRBV7-9 to TRBJ2-7, with D perhaps matching TRBD2 (6 bases). Deletions cut 5 bases from V and 2 bases from J, with 13 bases between. The CDR3 is made up of 14 amino acids. Germline V gives CDR1 SEHNR, CDR2 FQNEAQ (reference sequence). The CDR3 bases are TGTGCCAGCAGCGGGGCGGGGATGCCCTACGAGCAGTACTTC. Translating gives CASSGAGMPYEQYF.

This clonotype occurred many times. The CDR3 carries no conserved terminal phenylalanine or tryptophan, so it likely arises from a read error. This chain uses TRBV12-3 or TRBV12-4 with TRBJ2-7; D remains ambiguous. V was trimmed by 3 bases and J by 5 bases, leaving 11 bases between them. The CDR3 consists of 13 residues. DNA of the CDR3: TGTGCCAGCAGTTTTCGAGCATTGGACGAGCAGTACCTC. Encoded protein: CASSFRALDEQYL.

This clonotype was seen at least ten times. This chain uses TRBV7-3 with TRBJ2-2, with D tentatively TRBD2 (7 bases). CDR1 is SGHTA and CDR2 is FQGTGA in the germline V gene. The length of the CDR3 is 17 residues. V shed 0 bases and J shed 3 bases, with 14 bases lying between them. The CDR3 bases are TGTGCCAGCAGCTTAACGTATCGGGGGGCCGACACCGGGGAGCTGTTTTTT. Residues: CASSLTYRGADTGELFF.

This clonotype was detected ten times or more. The chain combines TRBV24-1 with TRBJ1-5; 7 positions agree with TRBD1. Germline V gene lookup returns CDR1 KGHDR and CDR2 SFDVKD. The V segment lost 4 bases and the J segment 2 bases; nucleotides outside the gene matches: 4. The CDR3 sequence is 15 residues long. The CDR3 DNA reads TGTGCCACCAGTGACCCAGGGGGTGGCAATCAGCCCCAGCATTTT. This sequence encodes CATSDPGGGNQPQHF.

Many counts were recorded for this clonotype. The V and J genes are TRBV15 and TRBJ2-7; the D gene is possibly TRBD1 (6 bases). This CDR3 is built from 14 residues. Germline values: CDR1 LNHNV, CDR2 YYDKDF (reference sequence). Trimming removed 2 bases at V and 0 bases at J, with 8 bases between. The CDR3 DNA is TGTGCCACCAGCAGAAGGACAGTCTCCTACGAGCAGTACTTC. This translates into CATSRRTVSYEQYF. The full variable domain, completed using reference TRBV15 and TRBJ2-7, is DAMVIQNPRYQVTQFGKPVTLSCSQTLNHNVMYWYQQKSSQAPKLLFHYYDKDFNNEADTPDNFQSRRPNTSFCFLDIRSPGLGDTAMYLCATSRRTVSYEQYFGPGTRLTVT.

This clonotype has just a few counts. The chain carries TRBV11-2 and TRBJ2-3; D is unclear. CDR3 length: 12 amino acids. Germline values: CDR1 SGHAT, CDR2 FQNNGV. Trimming stripped 0 bases from V and 4 bases from J, with 2 bases between. The CDR3 DNA sequence: TGTGCCAGCAGCTTAGAGGCAGATACGCAGTATTTT. It encodes CASSLEADTQYF.

The chain has TRBV4-3 and TRBJ2-7, with D possibly matching TRBD1 (5 bases). The CDR3 spans 14 residues. Per the germline V gene, CDR1 is LGHNA and CDR2 is YSLEER. V lost 3 bases and J 3 bases, leaving 12 bases between the germline ends. CDR3 region: CASSHLTASYEQYF. CDR3 coding DNA: TGCGCCAGCAGCCATTTGACAGCAAGCTACGAGCAGTACTTC.

The chain joins TRBV3-1 to TRBJ2-7; TRBD2 matches at 8 bases. The CDR3 runs 15 residues. V was clipped by 1 base and J by 0 bases; unmatched bases: 2. Per the germline V gene, CDR1 is LGHDT and CDR2 is YNNKEL (reference sequence). This CDR3 reads CASSQAGGPSYEQYF. CDR3 bases: TGTGCCAGCAGCCAAGCGGGGGGGCCCTCCTACGAGCAGTACTTC.

This clonotype was seen ten or more times. The V gene is TRBV6-2 or TRBV6-3, the J gene TRBJ1-2; possibly TRBD1 for D (5 bases). The CDR3 totals 14 residues. Germline assignment: CDR1 MNHEY and CDR2 SVGEGT. The V end lost 2 bases, the J end lost 6 bases, and 13 bases lay between the germline ends. The CDR3 region has the DNA TGTGCCAGCAGTTACGTTTCAGGGCGTAATGGCTACACCTTC. Translating it yields CASSYVSGRNGYTF.

The table lists this clonotype with many counts. The chain joins TRBV20-1 to TRBJ1-5; TRBD1 agrees at 11 bases. V was pared by 5 bases and J by 6 bases, with 3 bases of the junction left unmatched. This CDR3 comprises 13 residues. CDR1 and CDR2 (germline): DFQATT, SNEGSKA (reference sequence). The CDR3 DNA reads TGCAGTGCTTGGACAGGGGGCTTTCAGCCCCAGCATTTT. Translating it yields CSAWTGGFQPQHF.

Many counts were recorded for this clonotype. The rearrangement joins TRBV5-1 to TRBJ2-7; D is undetermined. This CDR3 has 16 amino acids. V was pared by 0 bases and J by 5 bases, with 18 bases between. The germline V gene encodes CDR1 SGHRS and CDR2 YFSETQ. CDR3: CASSLARTDIRDEQYF. DNA for the CDR3: TGCGCCAGCAGCTTGGCACGGACCGATATTCGCGACGAGCAGTACTTC.

This clonotype was recorded at least ten times. V usage is TRBV12-3 or TRBV12-4 and J usage is TRBJ1-1; D perhaps matches TRBD1 (5 bases). V was pared by 6 bases and J by 8 bases, with 22 bases between. The CDR3 runs to 15 residues. The DNA for the CDR3 is TGTGCCAGCAGCTTCGGGGGAACACAGGTGGCGGAAGCTTTCTTT. It is translated as CASSFGGTQVAEAFF.

This clonotype was recorded many times. This chain's CDR3 is CASSQERQARGYTF. The CDR3 nucleotides read TGCGCCAGCAGCCAAGAACGACAGGCCAGGGGCTACACCTTC. This rearrangement joins TRBV4-1 to TRBJ1-2, with D possibly TRBD1 on 6 matching bases. This CDR3 spans 14 amino acids. The V gene lost 0 bases and the J gene lost 8 bases, with 13 bases spanning the gap. The V gene's germline CDR1 is MGHRA and CDR2 YSYEKL.

The V gene is TRBV24-1, the J gene TRBJ2-1; 12 bases agree with TRBD2. The CDR3 loop spans 19 amino acids. Per the germline V gene, CDR1 is KGHDR and CDR2 is SFDVKD. Trimming cost V 4 bases and J 9 bases; bases outside gene matches: 18. The CDR3 bases are TGTGCCACCAGTGACCCGCTAGCCCCTAGCGGGGGGGCGGGGGGTGAGCAGTTCTTC. This codes for CATSDPLAPSGGAGGEQFF.

CDR3 in amino acids: CSPDRPYEQYF. CDR3 DNA sequence: TGCAGCCCGGACAGGCCCTACGAGCAGTACTTC. This rearrangement joins TRBV29-1 to TRBJ2-7; 7 bases are shared with TRBD1. The CDR3 runs 11 residues. Trimming removed 8 bases from V and 2 bases from J; junction bases left unmatched: 3. The germline V gene has CDR1 SQVTM and CDR2 ANQGSEA.

This chain links TRBV6-1 with TRBJ1-1; D gene unclear. CDR3 length equals 19 residues. The ends were cut back, 1 base at V and 1 base at J, with 22 bases in the middle. CDR1 MNHNS and CDR2 SASEGT come from the germline V gene. The CDR3: CASSEVSPGGISANTEAFF. The CDR3 nucleotides are TGTGCCAGCAGTGAAGTTTCCCCAGGCGGTATTTCGGCGAACACTGAAGCTTTCTTT.

The chain has TRBV6-2 or TRBV6-3 and TRBJ2-7, with 7 bases that match TRBD2. The CDR3 has 15 residues. V dropped 8 bases and J dropped 2; count of bases not matched to a gene: 12. The germline gives CDR1 MNHEY, CDR2 SVGEGT. For the CDR3, the DNA is TGTGCCAGCGGAAGGACTAGTGATTCCGCCTACGAGCAGTACTTC. Encoded protein: CASGRTSDSAYEQYF.